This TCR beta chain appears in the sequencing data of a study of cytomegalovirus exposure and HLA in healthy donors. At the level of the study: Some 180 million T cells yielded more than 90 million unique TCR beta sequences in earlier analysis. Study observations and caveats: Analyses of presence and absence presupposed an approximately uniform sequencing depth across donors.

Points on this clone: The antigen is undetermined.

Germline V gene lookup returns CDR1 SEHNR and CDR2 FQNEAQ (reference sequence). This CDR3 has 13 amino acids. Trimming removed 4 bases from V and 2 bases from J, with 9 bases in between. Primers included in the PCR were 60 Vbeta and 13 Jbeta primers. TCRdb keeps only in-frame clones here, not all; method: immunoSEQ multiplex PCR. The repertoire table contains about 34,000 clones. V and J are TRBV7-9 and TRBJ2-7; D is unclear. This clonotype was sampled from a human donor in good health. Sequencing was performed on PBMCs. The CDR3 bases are TGTGCCAGCAGCTCAGGCGCCGCCTACGAGCAGTACTTC. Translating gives CASSSGAAYEQYF. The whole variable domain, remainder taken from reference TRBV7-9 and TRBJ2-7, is DTGVSQNPRHKITKRGQNVTFRCDPISEHNRLYWYRQTLGQGPEFLTYFQNEAQLEKSRLLSDRFSAERPKGSFSTLEIQRTEQGDSAMYLCASSSGAAYEQYFGPGTRLTVT.